This T cell receptor (beta chain) was profiled in a study of blood T cells in healthy people across ages. A J-beta primer mix and a sample-barcoded 5' primer were used in a second PCR of roughly 6 to 11 cycles. TCRdb used MiXCR to reprocess the 5' RACE reads, holding one entry per CDR3 protein. This sample has some 1.5 million distinct CDR3 sequences; approximately 43% occur once, and the top ten carry 4%. The CDR3 has 16 residues. The ends lost 2 bases at V and 5 bases at J; junction bases unmatched: 3. CDR1 and CDR2 (germline): MGHRA, YSYEKL. What was sequenced was blood. This chain uses TRBV4-1 with TRBJ2-2; 12 bases map to TRBD2. The origin of this receptor is a woman aged 18-29 years in good health. The CDR3 region is CASSQPTSGRTGELFF. CDR3 DNA: TGCGCCAGCAGCCAACCCACTAGCGGGAGGACCGGGGAGCTGTTTTTT.